This TCR beta chain was recorded in a study of response to subunit inactivated influenza vaccine. General study findings and limits: The authors proposed limited new T cell recruitment per seasonal influenza vaccination.

MiXCR, run by TCRdb on the RT-PCR reads, gives a single entry per CDR3 protein. The data show 700,000 to 800,000 distinct CDR3 sequences, less than 20% seen once. This clonotype was seen repeatedly, ten times or more. Antigen specificity is unknown. The sample in question was PBMCs from blood, obtained 4 to 6 days after vaccination. This receptor was identified in a man aged 50 or older who received an inactivated influenza vaccine.

CDR3: CSAPAQGASLETQYF. The CDR3 DNA reads as TGCAGTGCCCCAGCACAGGGGGCTTCGTTGGAGACCCAGTACTTC. The V and J genes are TRBV20-1 and TRBJ2-5; 9 positions agree with TRBD1. V lost 6 bases, J lost 5 bases, and 13 bases stayed unmatched. The length of the CDR3 is 15 residues. Germline V lookup: CDR1 DFQATT, CDR2 SNEGSKA (reference sequence).